This TCR beta chain was recorded in a study of cytomegalovirus exposure and HLA in healthy donors. The CDR3 length is 14 residues. The V end was cut by 4 bases, the J end by 1 base, with 7 bases between. Germline values: CDR1 LNHDA, CDR2 SQIVND (reference sequence). This clone has only one observation. Antigen: not known. PCR used 60 Vbeta primers and 13 Jbeta primers. Some clones are missing from TCRdb's copy, which holds only in-frame ones; the method was immunoSEQ multiplex PCR. Here the sample spans approximately 110,000 clones, just under 80% being singletons. Study outcomes and limitations: Reports credit the classifier with highly specific, highly sensitive diagnosis of cytomegalovirus status. Follow-up analysis found HLA locus-dependent TCR association rates, highest for DRB1 and lowest for HLA-C.

Sequenced: PBMCs. The J gene is TRBJ2-2, the V gene TRBV19; D not resolved. This clonotype was sampled from a male donor in good health and CMV-seronegative. Written as DNA, the CDR3 is TGTGCCAGTAGTAATAGCAGGAACACCGGGGAGCTGTTTTTT. Encoded protein: CASSNSRNTGELFF.